This is a list of T cell receptor beta chains from one sample in a study of beta chain features in type 1 diabetes. Only in-frame clones appear in the TCRdb table, and some are missing; sequencing was by immunoSEQ multiplex PCR. This sample has more than 150,000 clones, with around 10% found just once. The sample taken for sequencing was central memory CD4+ T cells from blood. These receptors all come from a man aged 18 to 35 in good health. CDR3s include the opening cysteine and the closing phenylalanine or tryptophan. The order of the fields is V gene, clone size, D gene, J gene, CDR3 DNA, CDR3 protein. D genes are given only for firm matches. Expanded clones get a size class; other rows say once, few or many, or leave the size out.

TRBV15	many	.	TRBJ1-1	TGTGCCACCAGCAGAGGTCGGCCCGGAGGAATGAACACTGAAGCTTTCTTT	CATSRGRPGGMNTEAFF
TRBV19	few	TRBD1	TRBJ1-5	TGTGCCAGTAGTATGGGACAGGGGGCGAGTCAGCCCCAGCATTTT	CASSMGQGASQPQHF
TRBV30	.	.	TRBJ1-6	TGTGCCTGGAGGGGAGAGGCCTATAATTCACCCCTCCACTTT	CAWRGEAYNSPLHF
TRBV5-4	few	.	TRBJ2-7	TGTGCCAGCCATCTGGACGGGCTGGGCGAGCAGTACTTC	CASHLDGLGEQYF
TRBV18	many	.	TRBJ2-5	TGTGCCAGCTCGCAGATGAGGGAGACCCAGTACTTC	CASSQMRETQYF
TRBV13	few	TRBD1	TRBJ1-2	TGTGCCAGCACCCCCCGACAGGGCTATGGCTACACCTTC	CASTPRQGYGYTF
TRBV19	few	.	TRBJ2-3	TGTGCCAGTAGTCCGGGTAGAGGAGATACGCAGTATTTT	CASSPGRGDTQYF
TRBV27	.	.	TRBJ1-2	TGTGCCAGCACCAGACGGTACTCTAACTATGGCTACACCTTC	CASTRRYSNYGYTF
TRBV5-6	.	.	TRBJ2-3	TGTGCCAGCAGCTTACAGAGCACAGATACGCAGTATTTT	CASSLQSTDTQYF
TRBV6-6	.	.	TRBJ2-6	TGTGCCAGCAGTACAGGCTCTGGGGCCAACGTCCTGACTTTC	CASSTGSGANVLTF
TRBV5-4	many	.	TRBJ2-4	TGTGCCAGCAGCTTGCAGGGATTCGGCAAAAACATTCAGTACTTC	CASSLQGFGKNIQYF
TRBV2	.	TRBD1	TRBJ2-1	TGTGCCAGCAGAAACGCCGGGACAGGGGGCAGTGAGCAGTTCTTC	CASRNAGTGGSEQFF
TRBV18	.	.	TRBJ2-2	TGTGCCAGCTCACCGGTGAAGTCCGGGGGCACCGGGGAGCTGTTTTTT	CASSPVKSGGTGELFF
TRBV6-5	.	.	TRBJ1-5	TGTGCCAGCAGTCGGACAGCCGAGAGTTGGCAGCCCCAGCATTTT	CASSRTAESWQPQHF
TRBV5-6	few	.	TRBJ2-5	TGTGCCAGCAGCTTGCGCCGGGGCAGGGGAGCCCAAGAGACCCAGTACTTC	CASSLRRGRGAQETQYF
TRBV15	.	.	TRBJ1-1	TGTGCCACCAGCCGGCAGGGCAGTGCTTTCTTT	CATSRQGSAFF
TRBV29-1	.	.	TRBJ1-2	TGCAGCGTTGTAGCAGGGCCCAACTATGGCTACACCTTC	CSVVAGPNYGYTF
TRBV7-3	.	.	TRBJ1-1	TGTGCCAGCAGCAGAAACAGGGATGGGAACACTGAAGCTTTCTTT	CASSRNRDGNTEAFF
TRBV29-1	.	TRBD2	TRBJ2-7	TGCAGCGTTGAAGGCAGCGGGGGTTCCTACGAGCAGTACTTC	CSVEGSGGSYEQYF
TRBV23-1	.	.	TRBJ2-2	TGCGCCAGCAGTCTCCAGGGAACCGGGGAGCTGTTTTTT	CASSLQGTGELFF
TRBV5-1	.	.	TRBJ1-1	TGCGCCAGCAGTTATCAAACAGGTGGGACTGAAGCTTTCTTT	CASSYQTGGTEAFF
TRBV4-3	.	.	TRBJ2-3	TGCGCCAGCAGCCAAAGAGCGGCTACCACAGATACGCAGTATTTT	CASSQRAATTDTQYF
TRBV29-1	few	.	TRBJ1-1	TGCAGCGTTTTTCGGCGGCCTGAAGCTTTCTTT	CSVFRRPEAFF
TRBV10-3	few	TRBD1	TRBJ1-5	TGTGCCATCAGTGCCGGACAGGGTCGCAATCAGCCCCAGCATTTT	CAISAGQGRNQPQHF
TRBV21-1	few	.	TRBJ2-6	TGTGCCAGCAGCAAAGGCATGAAACCCGGCGGGAAATCTGGGGCCAACGTCCTGACTTTC	CASSKGMKPGGKSGANVLTF
TRBV10-3	few	.	TRBJ2-1	TGTGCCATCTTAGGGTCGGACTCCTCCTACAATGAGCAGTTCTTC	CAILGSDSSYNEQFF